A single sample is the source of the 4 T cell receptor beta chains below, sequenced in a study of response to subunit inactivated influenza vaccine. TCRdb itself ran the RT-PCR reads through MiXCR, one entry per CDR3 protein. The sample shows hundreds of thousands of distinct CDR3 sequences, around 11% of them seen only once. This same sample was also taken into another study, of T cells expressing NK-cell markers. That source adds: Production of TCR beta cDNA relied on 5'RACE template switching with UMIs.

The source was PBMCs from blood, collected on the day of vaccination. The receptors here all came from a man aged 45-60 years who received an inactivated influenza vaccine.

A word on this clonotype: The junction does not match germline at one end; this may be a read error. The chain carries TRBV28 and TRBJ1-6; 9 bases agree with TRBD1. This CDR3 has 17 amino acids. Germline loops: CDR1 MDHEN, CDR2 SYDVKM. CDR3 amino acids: CASSPSGTGTNKSPLHF. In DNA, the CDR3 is TGTGCCAGCAGCCCCTCCGGGACAGGGACGAATAAGTCACCCCTCCACTTT.

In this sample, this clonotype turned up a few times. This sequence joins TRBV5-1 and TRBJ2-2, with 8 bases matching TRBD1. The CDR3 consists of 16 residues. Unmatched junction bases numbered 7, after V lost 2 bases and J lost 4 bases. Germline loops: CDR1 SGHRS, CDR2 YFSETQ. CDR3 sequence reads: CASSLQGQDTTGELFF. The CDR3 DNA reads TGCGCCAGCAGCTTACAGGGACAGGACACCACCGGGGAGCTGTTTTTT.

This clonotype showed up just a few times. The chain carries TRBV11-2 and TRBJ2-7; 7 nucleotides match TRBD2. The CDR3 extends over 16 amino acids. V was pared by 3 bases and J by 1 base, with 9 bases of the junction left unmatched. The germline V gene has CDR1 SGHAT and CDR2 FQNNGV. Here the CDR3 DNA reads TGTGCCAGCAGCTTTCGCTCGGGAGCGGGGTCCTACGAGCAGTACTTC. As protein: CASSFRSGAGSYEQYF.

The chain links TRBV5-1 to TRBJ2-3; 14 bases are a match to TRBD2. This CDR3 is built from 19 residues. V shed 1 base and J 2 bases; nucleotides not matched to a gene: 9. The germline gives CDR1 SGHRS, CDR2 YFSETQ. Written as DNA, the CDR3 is TGCGCCAGCAGCTTGTCTGTGGGGACTAGCGGGAGAAACACAGATACGCAGTATTTT. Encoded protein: CASSLSVGTSGRNTDTQYF.